This T cell receptor beta chain was sequenced during a study of patients and donors after allogeneic stem cell transplantation. This CDR3 is built from 9 residues. With 8 bases removed from V and 12 bases from J, the gap between germline ends came to 10 bases. TCRdb called the RT-PCR reads again in MiXCR, with one record for every CDR3 protein. The table has 150,000 to 200,000 distinct CDR3 sequences, less than 45% seen once; the top ten hold 33%. Input material: blood, either unsorted or a sorted T cell fraction (not recorded which). This TCR came from a human donor who was either an allogeneic HSCT recipient or a stem cell or donor lymphocyte infusion donor (not recorded which). It is not recorded whose cells these are; they may come from a transplant donor. The V and J genes are TRBV12-3 or TRBV12-4 and TRBJ1-2; no reliable D call. The CDR3 spells CASGQADTF. CDR3 coding DNA: TGTGCCAGCGGGCAAGCCGACACCTTC.